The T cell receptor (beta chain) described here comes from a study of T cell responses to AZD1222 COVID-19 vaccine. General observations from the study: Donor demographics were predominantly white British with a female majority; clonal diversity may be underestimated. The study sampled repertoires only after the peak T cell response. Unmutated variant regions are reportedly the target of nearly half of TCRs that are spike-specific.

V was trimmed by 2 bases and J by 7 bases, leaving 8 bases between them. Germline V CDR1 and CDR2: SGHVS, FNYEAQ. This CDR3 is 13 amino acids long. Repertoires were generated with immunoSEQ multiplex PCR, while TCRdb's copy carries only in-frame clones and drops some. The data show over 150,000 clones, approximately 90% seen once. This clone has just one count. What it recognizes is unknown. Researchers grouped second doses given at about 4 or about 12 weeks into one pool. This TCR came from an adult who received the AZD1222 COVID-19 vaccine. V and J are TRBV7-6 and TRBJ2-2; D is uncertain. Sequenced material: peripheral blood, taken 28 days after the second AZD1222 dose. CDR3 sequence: CASSLRKGGELFF. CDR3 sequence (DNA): TGTGCCAGCAGCTTAAGGAAGGGCGGGGAGCTGTTTTTT.